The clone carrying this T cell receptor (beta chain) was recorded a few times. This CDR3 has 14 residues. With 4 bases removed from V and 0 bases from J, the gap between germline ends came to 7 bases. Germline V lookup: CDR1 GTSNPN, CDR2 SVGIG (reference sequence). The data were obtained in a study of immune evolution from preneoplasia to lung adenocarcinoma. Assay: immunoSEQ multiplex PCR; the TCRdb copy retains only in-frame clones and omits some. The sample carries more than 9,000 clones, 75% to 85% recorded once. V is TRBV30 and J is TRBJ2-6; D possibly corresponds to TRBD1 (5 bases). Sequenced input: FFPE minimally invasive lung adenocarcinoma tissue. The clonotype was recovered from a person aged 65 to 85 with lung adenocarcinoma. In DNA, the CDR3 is TGTGCCTGGAACAGGTACTCTGGGGCCAACGTCCTGACTTTC. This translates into CAWNRYSGANVLTF. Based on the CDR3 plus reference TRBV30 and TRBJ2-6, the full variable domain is SQTIHQWPATLVQPVGSPLSLECTVEGTSNPNLYWYRQAAGRGLQLLFYSVGIGQISSEVPQNLSASRPQDRQFILSSKKLLLSDSGFYLCAWNRYSGANVLTFGAGSRLTVL.